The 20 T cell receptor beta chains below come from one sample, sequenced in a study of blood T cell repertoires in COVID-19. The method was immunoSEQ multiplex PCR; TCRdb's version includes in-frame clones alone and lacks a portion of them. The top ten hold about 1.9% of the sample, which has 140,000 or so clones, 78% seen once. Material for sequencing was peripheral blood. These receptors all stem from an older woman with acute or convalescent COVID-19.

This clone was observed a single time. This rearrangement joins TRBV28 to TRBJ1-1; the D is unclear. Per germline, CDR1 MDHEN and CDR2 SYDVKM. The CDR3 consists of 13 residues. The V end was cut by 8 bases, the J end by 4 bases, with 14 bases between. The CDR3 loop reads CASRRISATEAFF. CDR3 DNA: TGTGCCAGCCGCAGGATATCGGCCACTGAAGCTTTCTTT. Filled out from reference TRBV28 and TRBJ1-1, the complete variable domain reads DVKVTQSSRYLVKRTGEKVFLECVQDMDHENMFWYRQDPGLGLRLIYFSYDVKMKEKGDIPEGYSVSREKKERFSLILESASTNQTSMYLCASRRISATEAFFGQGTRLTVV.

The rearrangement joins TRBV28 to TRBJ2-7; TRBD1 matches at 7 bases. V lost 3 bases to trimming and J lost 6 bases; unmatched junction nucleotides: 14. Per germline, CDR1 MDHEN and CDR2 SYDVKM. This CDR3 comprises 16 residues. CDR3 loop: CASSLSQGVGLREQYF. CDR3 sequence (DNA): TGTGCCAGCAGTTTGTCGCAGGGGGTCGGGTTACGCGAGCAGTACTTC.

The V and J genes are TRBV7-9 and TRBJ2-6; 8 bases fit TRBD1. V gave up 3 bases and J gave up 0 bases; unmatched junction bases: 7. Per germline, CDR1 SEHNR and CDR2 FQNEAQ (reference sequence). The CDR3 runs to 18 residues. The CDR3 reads CASSLGQVSHSGANVLTF. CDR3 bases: TGTGCCAGCAGCTTGGGACAGGTTTCTCACTCTGGGGCCAACGTCCTGACTTTC.

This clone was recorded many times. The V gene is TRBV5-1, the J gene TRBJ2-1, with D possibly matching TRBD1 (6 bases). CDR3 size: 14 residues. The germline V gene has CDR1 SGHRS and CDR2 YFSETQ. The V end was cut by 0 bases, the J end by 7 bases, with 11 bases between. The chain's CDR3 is CASSLVWGQNEQFF. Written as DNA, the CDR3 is TGCGCCAGCAGCTTGGTATGGGGGCAGAATGAGCAGTTCTTC.

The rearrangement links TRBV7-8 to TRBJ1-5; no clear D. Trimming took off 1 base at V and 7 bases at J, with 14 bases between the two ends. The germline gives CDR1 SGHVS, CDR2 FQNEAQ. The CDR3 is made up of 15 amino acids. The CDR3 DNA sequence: TGTGCCAGCAGCTTAGTAGAGGGAAAAGGGCAGCCCCAGCATTTT. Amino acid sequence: CASSLVEGKGQPQHF.

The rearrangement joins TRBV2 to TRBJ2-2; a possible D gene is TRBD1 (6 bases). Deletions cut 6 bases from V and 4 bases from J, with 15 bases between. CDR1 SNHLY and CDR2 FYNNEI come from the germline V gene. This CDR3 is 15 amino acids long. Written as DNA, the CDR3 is TGTGCCAGCAGCGCCTCTCTAGGGGGCACCGGGGAGCTGTTTTTT. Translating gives CASSASLGGTGELFF.

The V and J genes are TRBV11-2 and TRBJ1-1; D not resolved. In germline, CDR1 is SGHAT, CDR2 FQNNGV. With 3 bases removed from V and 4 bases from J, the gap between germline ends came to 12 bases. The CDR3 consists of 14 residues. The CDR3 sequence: CASSFETGGTEAFF. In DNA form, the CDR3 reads TGTGCCAGCAGCTTCGAAACCGGAGGCACTGAAGCTTTCTTT.

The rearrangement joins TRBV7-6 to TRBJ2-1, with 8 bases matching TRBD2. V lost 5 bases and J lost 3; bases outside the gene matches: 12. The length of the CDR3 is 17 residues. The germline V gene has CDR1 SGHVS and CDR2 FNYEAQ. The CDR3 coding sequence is TGTGCCAGCAGCCCCAACCAAGCGGGAGTCCACTACAATGAGCAGTTCTTC. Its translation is CASSPNQAGVHYNEQFF.

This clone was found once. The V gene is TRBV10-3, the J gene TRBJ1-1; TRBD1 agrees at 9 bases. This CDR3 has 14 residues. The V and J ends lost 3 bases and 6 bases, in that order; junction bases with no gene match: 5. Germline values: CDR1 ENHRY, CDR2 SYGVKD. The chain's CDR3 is CAISDSGTGPEAFF. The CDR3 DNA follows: TGTGCCATCAGTGATTCCGGGACAGGGCCTGAAGCTTTCTTT.

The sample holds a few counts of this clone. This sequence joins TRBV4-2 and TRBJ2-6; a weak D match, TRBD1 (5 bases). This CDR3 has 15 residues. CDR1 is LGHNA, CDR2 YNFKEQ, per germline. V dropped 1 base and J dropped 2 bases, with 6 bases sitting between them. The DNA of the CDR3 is TGTGCCAGCAGCCAAGTCAGGGCTGGGGCCAACGTCCTGACTTTC. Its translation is CASSQVRAGANVLTF.

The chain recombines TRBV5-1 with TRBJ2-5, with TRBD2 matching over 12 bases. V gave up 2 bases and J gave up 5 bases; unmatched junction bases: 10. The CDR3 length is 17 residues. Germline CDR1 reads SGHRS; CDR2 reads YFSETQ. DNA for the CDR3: TGCGCCAGCAGCTTAAGGGCTAGCGGGAGGGCCCAGGAGACCCAGTACTTC. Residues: CASSLRASGRAQETQYF.

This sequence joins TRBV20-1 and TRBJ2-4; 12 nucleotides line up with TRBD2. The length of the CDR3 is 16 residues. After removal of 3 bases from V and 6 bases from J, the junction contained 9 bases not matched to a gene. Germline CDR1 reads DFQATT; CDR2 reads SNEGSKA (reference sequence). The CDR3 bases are TGCAGTGCTAGTAAGCTAGCGGGAGGGCCGGCAAACATTCAGTACTTC. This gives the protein CSASKLAGGPANIQYF.

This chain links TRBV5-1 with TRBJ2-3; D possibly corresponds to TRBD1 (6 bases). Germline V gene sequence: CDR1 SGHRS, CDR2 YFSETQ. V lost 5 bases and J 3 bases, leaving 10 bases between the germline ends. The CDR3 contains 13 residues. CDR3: CASRQGGTDTQYF. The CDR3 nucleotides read TGCGCCAGCAGACAGGGCGGGACAGATACGCAGTATTTT.

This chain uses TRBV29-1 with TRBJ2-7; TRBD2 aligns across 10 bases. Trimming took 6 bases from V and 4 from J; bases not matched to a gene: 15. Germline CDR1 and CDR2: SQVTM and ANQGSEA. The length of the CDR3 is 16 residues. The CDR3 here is CSVPCPSGSSTYEQYF. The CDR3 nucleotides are TGCAGCGTCCCTTGCCCTAGCGGGAGTTCCACATACGAGCAGTACTTC.

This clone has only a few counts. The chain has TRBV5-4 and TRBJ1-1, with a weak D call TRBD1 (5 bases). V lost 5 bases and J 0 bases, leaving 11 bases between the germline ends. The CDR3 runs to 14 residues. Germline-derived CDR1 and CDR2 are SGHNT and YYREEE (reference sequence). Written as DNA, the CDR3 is TGTGCCAGCAGGGGGCGGGGAATGAACACTGAAGCTTTCTTT. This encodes CASRGRGMNTEAFF.

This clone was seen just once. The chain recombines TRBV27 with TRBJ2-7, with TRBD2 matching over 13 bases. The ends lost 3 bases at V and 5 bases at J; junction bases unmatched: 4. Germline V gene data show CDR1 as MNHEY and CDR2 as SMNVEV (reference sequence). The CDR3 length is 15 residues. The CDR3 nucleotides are TGTGCCAGCAGTTTCACTAGCGGGAGGGTCAACGAGCAGTACTTC. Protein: CASSFTSGRVNEQYF.

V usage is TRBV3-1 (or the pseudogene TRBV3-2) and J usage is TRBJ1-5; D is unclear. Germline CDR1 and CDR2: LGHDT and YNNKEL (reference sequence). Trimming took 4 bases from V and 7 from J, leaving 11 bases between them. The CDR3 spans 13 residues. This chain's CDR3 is CASSPSTNQPQHF. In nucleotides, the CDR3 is TGTGCCAGCAGCCCAAGCACGAACCAGCCCCAGCATTTT.

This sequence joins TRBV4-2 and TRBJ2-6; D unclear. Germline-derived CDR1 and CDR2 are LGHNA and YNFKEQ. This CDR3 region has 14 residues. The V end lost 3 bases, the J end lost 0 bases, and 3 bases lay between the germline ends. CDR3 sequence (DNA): TGTGCCAGCAGCCAGAGCTCTGGGGCCAACGTCCTGACTTTC. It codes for CASSQSSGANVLTF.

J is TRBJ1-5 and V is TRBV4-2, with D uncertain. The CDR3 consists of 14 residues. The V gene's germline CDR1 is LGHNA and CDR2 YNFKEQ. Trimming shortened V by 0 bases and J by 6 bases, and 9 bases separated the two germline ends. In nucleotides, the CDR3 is TGTGCCAGCAGCCAAGATAAATGGGCTCAGCCCCAGCATTTT. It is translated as CASSQDKWAQPQHF.

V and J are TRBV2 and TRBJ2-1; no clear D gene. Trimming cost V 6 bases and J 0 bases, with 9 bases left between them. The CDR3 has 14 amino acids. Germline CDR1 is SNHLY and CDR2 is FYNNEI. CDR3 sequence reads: CASRTVGSYNEQFF. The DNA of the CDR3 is TGTGCCAGCAGAACAGTAGGCTCCTACAATGAGCAGTTCTTC.